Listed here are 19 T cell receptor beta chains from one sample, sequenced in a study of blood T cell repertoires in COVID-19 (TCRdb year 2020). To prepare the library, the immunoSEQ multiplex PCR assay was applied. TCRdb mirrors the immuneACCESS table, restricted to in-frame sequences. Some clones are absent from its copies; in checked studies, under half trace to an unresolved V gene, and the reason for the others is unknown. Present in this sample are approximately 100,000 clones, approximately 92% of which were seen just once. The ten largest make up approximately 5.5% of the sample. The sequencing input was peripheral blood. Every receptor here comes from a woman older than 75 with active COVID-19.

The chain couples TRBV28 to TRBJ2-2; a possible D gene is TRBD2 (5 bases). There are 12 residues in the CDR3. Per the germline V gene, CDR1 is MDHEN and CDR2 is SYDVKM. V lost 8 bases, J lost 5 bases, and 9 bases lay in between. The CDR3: CASYRGTGELFF. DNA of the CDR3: TGTGCCAGCTATCGGGGAACCGGGGAGCTGTTTTTT.

CDR3 in amino acids: CASSTSTQDGYTF. CDR3 nucleotides: TGTGCCAGCAGTACCAGTACACAGGATGGCTACACCTTC. This sequence joins TRBV6-6 and TRBJ1-2; weak D call: TRBD1 (5 bases). V gave up 5 bases and J gave up 6 bases, with 13 bases separating them. The V gene's germline CDR1 is MNHNY and CDR2 SVGAGI (reference sequence). The CDR3 loop spans 13 amino acids.

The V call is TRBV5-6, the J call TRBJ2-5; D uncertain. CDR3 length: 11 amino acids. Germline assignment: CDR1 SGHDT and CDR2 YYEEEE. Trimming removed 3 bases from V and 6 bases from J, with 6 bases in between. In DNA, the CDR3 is TGTGCCAGCAGCTCCAAAAAGACCCAGTACTTC. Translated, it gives CASSSKKTQYF. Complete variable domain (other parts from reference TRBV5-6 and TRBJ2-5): DAGVTQSPTHLIKTRGQQVTLRCSPKSGHDTVSWYQQALGQGPQFIFQYYEEEERQRGNFPDRFSGHQFPNYSSELNVNALLLGDSALYLCASSSKKTQYFGPGTRLLVL.

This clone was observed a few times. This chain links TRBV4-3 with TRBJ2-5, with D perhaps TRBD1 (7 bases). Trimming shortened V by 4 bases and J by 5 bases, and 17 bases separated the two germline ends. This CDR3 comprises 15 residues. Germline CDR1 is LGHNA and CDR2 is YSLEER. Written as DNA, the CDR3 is TGCGCCAGCAGCCGAGACACGACAGGGAGGGAGACCCAGTACTTC. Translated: CASSRDTTGRETQYF.

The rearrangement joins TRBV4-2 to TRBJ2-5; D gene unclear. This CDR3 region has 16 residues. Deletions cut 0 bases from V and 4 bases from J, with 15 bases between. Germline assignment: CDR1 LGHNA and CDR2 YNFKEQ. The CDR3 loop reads CASSQDRDMGRETQYF. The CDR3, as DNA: TGTGCCAGCAGCCAAGATCGTGATATGGGCCGAGAGACCCAGTACTTC.

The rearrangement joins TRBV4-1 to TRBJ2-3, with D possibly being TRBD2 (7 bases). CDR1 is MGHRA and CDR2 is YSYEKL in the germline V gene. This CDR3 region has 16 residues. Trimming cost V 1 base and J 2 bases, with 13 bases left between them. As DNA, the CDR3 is TGCGCCAGCAGCCAAGTAGAGCGGGGACACACAGATACGCAGTATTTT. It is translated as CASSQVERGHTDTQYF.

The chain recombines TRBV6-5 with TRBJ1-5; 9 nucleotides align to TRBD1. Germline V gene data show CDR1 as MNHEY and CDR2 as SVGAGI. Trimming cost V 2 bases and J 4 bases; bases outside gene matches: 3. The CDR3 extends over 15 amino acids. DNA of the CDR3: TGTGCCAGCAGTTACGGGACAGGGTTGAATCAGCCCCAGCATTTT. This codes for CASSYGTGLNQPQHF.

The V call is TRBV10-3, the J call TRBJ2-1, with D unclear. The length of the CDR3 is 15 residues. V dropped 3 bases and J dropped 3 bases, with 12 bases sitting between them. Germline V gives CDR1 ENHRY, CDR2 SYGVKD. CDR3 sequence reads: CAISDNSPIYNEQFF. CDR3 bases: TGTGCCATCAGTGATAACAGCCCCATCTACAATGAGCAGTTCTTC.

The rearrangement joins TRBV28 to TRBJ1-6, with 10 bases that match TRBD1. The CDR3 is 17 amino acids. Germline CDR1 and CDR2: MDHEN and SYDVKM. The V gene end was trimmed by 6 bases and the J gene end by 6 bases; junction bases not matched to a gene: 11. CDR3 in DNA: TGTGCCAGCAGCCAGCGCCCCGGGACAGGGGCTAATTCACCCCTCCACTTT. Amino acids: CASSQRPGTGANSPLHF.

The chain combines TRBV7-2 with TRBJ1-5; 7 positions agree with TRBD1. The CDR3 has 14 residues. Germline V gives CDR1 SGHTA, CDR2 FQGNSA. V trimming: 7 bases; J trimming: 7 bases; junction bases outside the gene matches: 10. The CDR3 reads CASNRQGEGQPQHF. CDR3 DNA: TGTGCCAGCAACCGACAGGGTGAAGGACAGCCCCAGCATTTT.

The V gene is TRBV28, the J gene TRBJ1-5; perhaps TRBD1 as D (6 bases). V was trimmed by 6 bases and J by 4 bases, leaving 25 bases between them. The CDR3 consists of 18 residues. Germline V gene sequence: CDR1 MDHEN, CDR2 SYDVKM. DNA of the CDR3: TGTGCCAGCAGCTCCGCAAAAACAGGGAGCCTTTCTAATCAGCCCCAGCATTTT. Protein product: CASSSAKTGSLSNQPQHF. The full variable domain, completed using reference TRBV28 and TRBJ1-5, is DVKVTQSSRYLVKRTGEKVFLECVQDMDHENMFWYRQDPGLGLRLIYFSYDVKMKEKGDIPEGYSVSREKKERFSLILESASTNQTSMYLCASSSAKTGSLSNQPQHFGDGTRLSIL.

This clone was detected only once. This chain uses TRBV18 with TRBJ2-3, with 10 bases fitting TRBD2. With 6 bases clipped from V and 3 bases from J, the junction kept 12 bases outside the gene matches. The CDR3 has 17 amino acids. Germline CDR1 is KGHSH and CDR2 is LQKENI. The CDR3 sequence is CASSEALAGVQTDTQYF. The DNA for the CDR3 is TGTGCCAGCTCGGAGGCCCTAGCGGGAGTTCAAACAGATACGCAGTATTTT.

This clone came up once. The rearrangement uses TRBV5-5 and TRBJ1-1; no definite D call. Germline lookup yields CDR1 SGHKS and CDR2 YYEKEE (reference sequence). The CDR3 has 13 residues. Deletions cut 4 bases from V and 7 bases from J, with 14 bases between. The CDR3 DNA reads TGTGCCAGCAGCCCCCTTGGGCAACTTGAAGCTTTCTTT. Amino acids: CASSPLGQLEAFF.

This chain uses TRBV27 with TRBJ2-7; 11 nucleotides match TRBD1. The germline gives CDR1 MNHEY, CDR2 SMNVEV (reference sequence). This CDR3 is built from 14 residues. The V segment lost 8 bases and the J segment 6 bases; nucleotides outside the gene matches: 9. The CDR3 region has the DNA TGTGCCAGCGGAAACTTGGACAGGGGGCGCGAGCAGTACTTC. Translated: CASGNLDRGREQYF.

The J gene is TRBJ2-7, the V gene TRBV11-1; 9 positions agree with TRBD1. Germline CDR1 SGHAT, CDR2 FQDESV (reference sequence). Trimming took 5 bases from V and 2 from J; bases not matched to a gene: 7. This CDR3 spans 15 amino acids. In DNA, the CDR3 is TGTGCCAGCAGCCCCTCCGGGACAGGGACCTACGAGCAGTACTTC. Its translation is CASSPSGTGTYEQYF.

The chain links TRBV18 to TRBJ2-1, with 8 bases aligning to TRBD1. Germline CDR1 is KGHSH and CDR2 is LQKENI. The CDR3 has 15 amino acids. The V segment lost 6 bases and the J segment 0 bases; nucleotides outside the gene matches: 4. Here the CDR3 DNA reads TGTGCCAGCTCTCAGGACAGGGACTCCTACAATGAGCAGTTCTTC. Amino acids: CASSQDRDSYNEQFF.

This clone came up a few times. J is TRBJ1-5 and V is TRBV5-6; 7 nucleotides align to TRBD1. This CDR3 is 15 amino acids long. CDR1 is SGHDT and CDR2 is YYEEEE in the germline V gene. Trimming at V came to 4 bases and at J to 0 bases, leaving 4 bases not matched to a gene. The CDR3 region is CASSRTGVSNQPQHF. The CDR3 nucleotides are TGTGCCAGCAGCCGAACAGGGGTTAGCAATCAGCCCCAGCATTTT.

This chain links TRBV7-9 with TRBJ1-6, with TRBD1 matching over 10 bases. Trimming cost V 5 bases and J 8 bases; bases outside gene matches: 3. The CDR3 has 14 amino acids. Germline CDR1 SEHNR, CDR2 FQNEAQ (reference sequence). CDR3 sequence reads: CASSLGQGYSPLHF. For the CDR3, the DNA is TGTGCCAGCAGCCTGGGACAGGGGTATTCACCCCTCCACTTT.

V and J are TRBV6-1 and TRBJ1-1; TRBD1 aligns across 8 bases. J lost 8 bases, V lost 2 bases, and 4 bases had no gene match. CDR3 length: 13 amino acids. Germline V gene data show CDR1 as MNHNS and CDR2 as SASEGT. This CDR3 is CASSENRDREAFF. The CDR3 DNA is TGTGCCAGCAGTGAAAACCGGGACAGGGAAGCTTTCTTT.